This T cell receptor beta chain is drawn from a study of cytomegalovirus exposure and HLA in healthy donors. Study details: The early release's HLA-typed donors yielded approximately 85 million unique TCRs.

Worth noting for this clone: Its antigen is unidentified.

V dropped 3 bases and J dropped 0; count of bases not matched to a gene: 5. Germline V gene lookup returns CDR1 SGHTA and CDR2 FQGNSA. The CDR3 is 15 residues long. Primers included in the PCR were 60 Vbeta and 13 Jbeta primers. In the original processing: A later analysis counted about 80 million unique TCR beta chains, some 11 million shared. Clones were read by immunoSEQ multiplex PCR, and TCRdb kept only the in-frame ones, dropping some. For V, J and clone size, that table is used; D and trimming come from the DNA. The sample holds about 170,000 clones; 60% to 80% are singletons and the top ten take less than 8%. The study, taken as a whole, reports: Earlier analysis looked at TCR beta V segments, and most were productive about 90% or about 30% of the time.

Sequences were obtained from PBMCs. This clonotype was sampled from a man aged 40-50 years in good health and CMV-seropositive. The chain employs TRBV7-2 and TRBJ2-7; 7 positions match TRBD1. The chain's CDR3 is CASSFLGTASYEQYF. CDR3 bases: TGTGCCAGCAGCTTTCTGGGGACAGCCTCCTACGAGCAGTACTTC.